This TCR beta chain was sequenced during a study of molecular identifiers for immune sequencing clone quantification. TCRdb analysed the PCR reads with MiXCR anew, one entry per CDR3 protein. The sample has hundreds of thousands of distinct CDR3 sequences, less than 20% seen once. Germline V gene data show CDR1 as MGHRA and CDR2 as YSYEKL. There are 15 residues in the CDR3. The V and J ends lost 3 bases and 0 bases respectively, with 6 bases between them. The origin of this receptor is a human donor in good health. Some libraries in this study had Jurkat cell RNA spiked in. The J gene is TRBJ1-6, the V gene TRBV4-1, with D perhaps matching TRBD1 (5 bases). The sequencing input was naive CD8+ T cells from blood, with Jurkat cell RNA spiked in. Stated subset: FACS-sorted CD8+CD4-CCR7+CD45RA+ naive T cells. CDR3 bases: TGCGCCAGCAGCCAGGGGGACTCCTATAATTCACCCCTCCACTTT. It encodes CASSQGDSYNSPLHF.